The 8 T cell receptor beta chains presented below share a single source sample, sequenced in a study of shared clonotypes between healthy human individuals. TCRdb's table, derived via immunoSEQ multiplex PCR, lists solely in-frame clones and lacks some. The sample includes over 850,000 clones, more than 75% of them seen just once. The sample taken for sequencing was memory CD4+ T cells from PBMCs. Sample subset: CD45RA-negative fraction. These receptors were collected from a man aged 18 to 29 in good health. Some clones in this sample may be carry-over from other donors' samples.

The chain links TRBV6-6 to TRBJ1-1; D is ambiguous. Germline CDR1 and CDR2: MNHNY and SVGAGI (reference sequence). This CDR3 spans 15 amino acids. Trimming cost V 2 bases and J 11 bases, with 21 bases left between them. The CDR3: CASSYRSLGPREAFF. DNA for the CDR3: TGTGCCAGCAGTTACCGTAGCCTGGGTCCCCGTGAGGCTTTCTTT.

This chain connects TRBV28 to TRBJ1-3; D is unresolved. This CDR3 comprises 15 residues. Trimming stripped 6 bases from V and 0 bases from J, with 12 bases between. Germline V gene data show CDR1 as MDHEN and CDR2 as SYDVKM. The DNA of the CDR3 is TGTGCCAGCAGAACCCCAGGAATCTCTGGAAACACCATATATTTT. Amino acid sequence: CASRTPGISGNTIYF.

This sequence joins TRBV10-3 and TRBJ2-1; 13 bases fit TRBD2. This CDR3 contains 18 residues. V lost 4 bases, J lost 0 bases, and 6 bases stayed unmatched. CDR1 is ENHRY, CDR2 SYGVKD, per germline. The CDR3 DNA sequence: TGTGCCATCAGTGGCGACGGGACTAGCGGGAACTCCTACAATGAGCAGTTCTTC. Its protein product is CAISGDGTSGNSYNEQFF.

This rearrangement joins TRBV28 to TRBJ2-1; no reliable D call. Germline assignment: CDR1 MDHEN and CDR2 SYDVKM. The V end lost 1 base, the J end lost 0 bases, and 16 bases lay between the germline ends. The CDR3 has 18 residues. CDR3 nucleotide sequence: TGTGCCAGCAGTTTATTCTTGGCTACCGAAGCCTCCTACAATGAGCAGTTCTTC. This translates into CASSLFLATEASYNEQFF.

The chain recombines TRBV6-6 with TRBJ2-5; 8 bases agree with TRBD2. Germline CDR1 reads MNHNY; CDR2 reads SVGAGI (reference sequence). V gave up 6 bases and J gave up 5 bases; unmatched junction bases: 14. The length of the CDR3 is 16 residues. The CDR3 here is CASRGFTGGPGETQYF. Written as DNA, the CDR3 is TGTGCCAGCAGGGGTTTTACGGGAGGGCCTGGGGAGACCCAGTACTTC.

This clone was detected only once. This sequence joins TRBV7-8 and TRBJ2-7; the D is unclear. This CDR3 is 15 amino acids long. Germline CDR1 is SGHVS and CDR2 is FQNEAQ. V gave up 1 base and J gave up 2 bases, with 12 bases separating them. The CDR3 protein is CASSLGLGGAYEQYF. CDR3 sequence (DNA): TGTGCCAGCAGCTTAGGATTGGGCGGAGCCTACGAGCAGTACTTC.

The gene calls are TRBV21-1 and TRBJ2-6; the D call TRBD2 from the table was never checked on the DNA. TRBV21-1 is termed a pseudogene. This CDR3 has 14 amino acids. In nucleotides, the CDR3 is TGTGCCAGCAGCAAAGCCTCCGGGGCCAACGTCCTGACTTTC. It translates to CASSKASGANVLTF.

This clone was found a few times. The chain employs TRBV6-1 and TRBJ2-7; 9 bases map to TRBD1. Germline values: CDR1 MNHNS, CDR2 SASEGT. V gave up 6 bases and J gave up 0 bases; unmatched junction bases: 6. The CDR3 is 15 amino acids. The CDR3 region is CASRETGGSSYEQYF. CDR3 DNA: TGTGCCAGCAGGGAGACAGGGGGTAGCTCCTACGAGCAGTACTTC.